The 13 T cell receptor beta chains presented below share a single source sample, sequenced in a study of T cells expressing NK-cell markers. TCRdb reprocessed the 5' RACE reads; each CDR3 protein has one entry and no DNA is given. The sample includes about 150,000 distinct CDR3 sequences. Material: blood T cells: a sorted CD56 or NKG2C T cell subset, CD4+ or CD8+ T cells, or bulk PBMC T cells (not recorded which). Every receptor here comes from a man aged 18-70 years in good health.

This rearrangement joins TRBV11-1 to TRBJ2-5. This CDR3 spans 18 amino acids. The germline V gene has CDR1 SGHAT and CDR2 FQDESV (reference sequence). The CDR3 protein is CASSLRQRLTQTRETQYF.

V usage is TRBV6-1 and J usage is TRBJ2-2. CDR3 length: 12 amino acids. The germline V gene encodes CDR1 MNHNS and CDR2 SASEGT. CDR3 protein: CASSEYTGELFF.

This CDR3 reads CAISRDGDTIYF. The rearrangement links TRBV10-3 to TRBJ1-3. The CDR3 contains 12 residues. CDR1 and CDR2 (germline): ENHRY, SYGVKD.

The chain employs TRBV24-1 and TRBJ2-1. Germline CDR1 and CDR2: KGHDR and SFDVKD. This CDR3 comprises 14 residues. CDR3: CATSDLLRSNEQFF.

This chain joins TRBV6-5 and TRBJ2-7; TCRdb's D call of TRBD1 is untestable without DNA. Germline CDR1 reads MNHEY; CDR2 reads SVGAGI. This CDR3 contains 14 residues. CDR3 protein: CASSWQGPDYEQYF.

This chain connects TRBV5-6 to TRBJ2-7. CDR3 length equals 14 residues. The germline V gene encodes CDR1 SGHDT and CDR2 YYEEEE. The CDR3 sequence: CASSLGERNYEQYF.

The CDR3 loop reads CASSLGDRGSSYEQYF. The gene calls are TRBV7-2 and TRBJ2-7; TCRdb designates TRBD1, a call that cannot be tested without DNA. Germline loops: CDR1 SGHTA, CDR2 FQGNSA. This CDR3 is 16 amino acids long.

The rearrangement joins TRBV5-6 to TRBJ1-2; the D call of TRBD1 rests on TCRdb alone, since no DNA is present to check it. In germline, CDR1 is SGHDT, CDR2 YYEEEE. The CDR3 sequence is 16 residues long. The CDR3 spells CASSELLTGTGFGYTF.

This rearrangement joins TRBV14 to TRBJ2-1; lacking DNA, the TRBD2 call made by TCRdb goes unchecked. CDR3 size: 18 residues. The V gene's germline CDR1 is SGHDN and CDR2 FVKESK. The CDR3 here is CASSQGGSYSGSYNEQFF.

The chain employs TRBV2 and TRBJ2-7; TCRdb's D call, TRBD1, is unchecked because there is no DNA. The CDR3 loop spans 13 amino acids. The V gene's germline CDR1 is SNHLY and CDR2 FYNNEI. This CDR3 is CASRYQGTYEQYF.

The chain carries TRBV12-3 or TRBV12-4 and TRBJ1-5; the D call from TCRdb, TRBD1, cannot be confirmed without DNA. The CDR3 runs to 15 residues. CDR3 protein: CASSLGTHPNQPQHF.

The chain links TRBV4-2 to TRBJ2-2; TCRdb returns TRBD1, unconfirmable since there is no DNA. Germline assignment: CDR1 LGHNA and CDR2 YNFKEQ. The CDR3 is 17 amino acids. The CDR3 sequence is CASSQDDDREDTGELFF.

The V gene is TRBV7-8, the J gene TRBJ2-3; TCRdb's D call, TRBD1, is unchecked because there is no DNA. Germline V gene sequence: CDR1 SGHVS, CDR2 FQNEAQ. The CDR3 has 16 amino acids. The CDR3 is CASSSHGGGSTDTQYF.